This TCR beta chain emerged from a study of blood T cell repertoires in COVID-19. Turning to the study itself: The United States, Italy and Spain provided the acute and convalescent COVID-19 samples. PBMCs, B-cell-depleted T cells, or T cells were the source of the cDNA or gDNA that made up the material.

Per the original methods: Reference gene primer amplification gave estimated nucleated cell counts. Clones were read by immunoSEQ multiplex PCR, and TCRdb kept only the in-frame ones, dropping some. That table furnishes V, J and clone size, whereas the DNA furnished D and trimming. The sample shows 55,000 to 85,000 clones, less than 85% of them seen only once. V lost 3 bases to trimming and J lost 2 bases, with 12 bases between them. CDR1 and CDR2 from the germline V gene are SGHRS and YFSETQ. The CDR3 contains 14 residues. Sequenced sample: peripheral blood. The sequence came from a man aged 55-75 years with acute or convalescent COVID-19. This chain uses TRBV5-1 with TRBJ2-7; tentative D call: TRBD2 (7 bases). CDR3 sequence reads: CASSSSGGTYEQYV. The CDR3 bases are TGCGCCAGCAGCTCTTCGGGGGGCACCTACGAGCAGTACGTC.